Sequencing of this TCR beta chain was carried out in a study of graft-versus-host responses after intestinal transplantation. Across the study: For two to four years after anti-thymocyte globulin induction, all recipients took tacrolimus and steroids.

The study's findings and limits: Recipient marrow held GvH clones, some first seen in ileum or blood. The study found high graft-versus-host to host-versus-graft clonal ratios in allografts of patients with graft-donor T cell macrochimerism.

V lost 3 bases to trimming and J lost 7 bases; unmatched junction nucleotides: 5. CDR1 and CDR2 (germline): MDHEN, SYDVKM. The CDR3 length is 13 residues. About this clone: The antigen is not known.

Method: immunoSEQ multiplex PCR; TCRdb's copy keeps in-frame clones and lacks some. The sample shows 29,000 or so clones, 70% to 90% of them seen only once. The clonotype comes from a human patient who received an intestinal transplant, so some T cells may come from the graft donor. Sequencing used PBMCs, obtained around 62 weeks after intestinal transplantation. The chain employs TRBV28 and TRBJ1-1, with TRBD1 matching over 7 bases. CDR3 in amino acids: CASSFRGQLEAFF. In DNA, the CDR3 is TGTGCCAGCAGTTTTAGGGGGCAGCTTGAAGCTTTCTTT.